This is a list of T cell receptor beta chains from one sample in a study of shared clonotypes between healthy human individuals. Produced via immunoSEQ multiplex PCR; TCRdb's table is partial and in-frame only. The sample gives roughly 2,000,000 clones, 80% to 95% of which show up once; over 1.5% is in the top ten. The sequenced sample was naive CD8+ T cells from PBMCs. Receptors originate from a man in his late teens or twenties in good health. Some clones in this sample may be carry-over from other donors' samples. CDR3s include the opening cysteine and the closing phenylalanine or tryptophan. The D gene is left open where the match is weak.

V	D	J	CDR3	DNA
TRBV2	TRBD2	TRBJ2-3	CASSGLAGPPERPDTQYF	TGTGCCAGCAGCGGACTAGCGGGGCCCCCTGAGCGCCCAGATACGCAGTATTTT
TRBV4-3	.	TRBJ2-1	CASSSFGNEQFF	TGCGCCAGCAGCAGCTTCGGCAATGAGCAGTTCTTC
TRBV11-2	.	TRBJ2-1	CASSFHEQFF	TGTGCCAGCAGCTTTCATGAGCAGTTCTTC
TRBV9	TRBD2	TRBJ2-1	CASSVGGSGSNEQFF	TGTGCCAGCAGCGTAGGTGGTAGCGGGAGCAATGAGCAGTTCTTC
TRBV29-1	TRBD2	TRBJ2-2	CSVEVIGLAKTGELFF	TGCAGCGTTGAAGTAATAGGACTAGCGAAAACCGGGGAGCTGTTTTTT
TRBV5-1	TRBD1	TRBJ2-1	CASSGAWDRASYEQFF	TGCGCCAGCAGCGGAGCTTGGGACAGGGCTTCCTATGAGCAGTTCTTC
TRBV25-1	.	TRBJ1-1	CASSEYRGGTELNTEAFF	TGTGCCAGCAGTGAATACCGGGGGGGGACCGAATTGAACACTGAAGCTTTCTTT
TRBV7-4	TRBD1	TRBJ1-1	CASSEGRQGMNTEAFF	TGTGCCAGCAGCGAGGGTCGACAGGGAATGAACACTGAAGCTTTCTTT
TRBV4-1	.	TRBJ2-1	CASSQEALGEQFF	TGCGCCAGCAGCCAGGAGGCTTTGGGTGAGCAGTTCTTC
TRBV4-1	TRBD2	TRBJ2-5	CASSQAGGKETQYF	TGCGCCAGCAGCCAGGCGGGGGGGAAAGAGACCCAGTACTTC
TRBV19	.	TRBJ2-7	CASSTRSSHEQYF	TGTGCCAGTAGTACCCGGTCTAGCCACGAGCAGTACTTC
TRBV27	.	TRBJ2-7	CATQHPASYEQYF	TGTGCCACCCAGCATCCAGCCTCCTACGAGCAGTACTTC
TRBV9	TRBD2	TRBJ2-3	CASSVSGEGTSGRRTDTQYF	TGTGCCAGCAGCGTATCAGGGGAGGGGACTAGCGGGAGGCGCACAGATACGCAGTATTTT
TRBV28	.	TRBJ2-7	CASRPPTGSEEQYF	TGTGCCAGCAGACCGCCAACAGGGAGCGAAGAGCAGTACTTC
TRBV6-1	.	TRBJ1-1	CACLSWPWNTEAFF	TGTGCCTGCCTAAGTTGGCCGTGGAACACTGAAGCTTTCTTT
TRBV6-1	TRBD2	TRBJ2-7	CASSARAGGFYEQYF	TGTGCCAGCAGTGCCCGAGCGGGAGGTTTCTACGAGCAGTACTTC
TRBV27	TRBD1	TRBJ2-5	CASSDRGEETQYF	TGTGCCAGCAGTGACAGGGGCGAAGAGACCCAGTACTTC
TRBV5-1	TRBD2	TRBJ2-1	CASSLLTSGRAYNEQFF	TGCGCCAGCAGCTTGTTGACTAGCGGGAGGGCCTACAATGAGCAGTTCTTC
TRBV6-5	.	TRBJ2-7	CASSYSAESYEQYF	TGTGCCAGCAGTTACTCGGCGGAGTCCTACGAGCAGTACTTC
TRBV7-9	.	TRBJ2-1	CASSTPGPEYNEQFF	TGTGCCAGCAGTACTCCGGGACCGGAGTACAATGAGCAGTTCTTC
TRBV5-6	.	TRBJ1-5	CASSLGAPNQPQHF	TGTGCCAGCAGCTTAGGAGCGCCGAATCAGCCCCAGCATTTT
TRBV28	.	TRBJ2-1	CASSLEDGEQFF	TGTGCCAGCAGTTTAGAGGATGGTGAGCAGTTCTTC
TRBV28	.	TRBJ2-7	CASSLGQGIYEQYF	TGTGCCAGCAGTTTAGGGCAGGGGATATACGAGCAGTACTTC
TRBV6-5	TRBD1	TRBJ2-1	CASSVRDRVGDEQFF	TGTGCCAGCAGTGTTCGGGACAGGGTCGGCGATGAGCAGTTCTTC
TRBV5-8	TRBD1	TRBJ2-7	CASSFGTGYEQYF	TGTGCCAGCAGCTTCGGGACAGGCTACGAGCAGTACTTC
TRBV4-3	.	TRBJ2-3	CASSLQIAASTDTQYF	TGCGCCAGCAGCCTGCAAATAGCGGCTAGCACAGATACGCAGTATTTT
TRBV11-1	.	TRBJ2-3	CASSFSPVAGASTDTQYF	TGTGCCAGCAGCTTTAGCCCGGTGGCAGGAGCTAGCACAGATACGCAGTATTTT
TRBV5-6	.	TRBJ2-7	CASSSPSGPHEQYF	TGTGCCAGCAGTTCCCCCTCCGGTCCCCACGAGCAGTACTTC
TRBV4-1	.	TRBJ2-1	CASSPRRGEQFF	TGCGCCAGCAGCCCAAGGCGTGGTGAGCAGTTCTTC
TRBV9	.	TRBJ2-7	CASSPSGQTYEQYF	TGTGCCAGCAGTCCCAGCGGCCAGACCTACGAGCAGTACTTC
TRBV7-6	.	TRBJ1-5	CASSGFNQPQHF	TGTGCCAGCTCGGGCTTTAATCAGCCCCAGCATTTT
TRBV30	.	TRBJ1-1	CAWSVQGHTEAFF	TGTGCCTGGAGTGTCCAGGGTCACACTGAAGCTTTCTTT
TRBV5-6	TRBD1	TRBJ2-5	CASSLRVTGVQETQYF	TGTGCCAGCAGCTTGAGGGTGACAGGGGTTCAAGAGACCCAGTACTTC
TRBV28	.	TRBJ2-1	CASSLLVGNEQFF	TGTGCCAGCAGTTTGCTAGTAGGTAATGAGCAGTTCTTC
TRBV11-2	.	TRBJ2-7	CASSPWGTPWLEQYF	TGTGCCAGCAGCCCCTGGGGGACCCCCTGGTTGGAGCAGTACTTC
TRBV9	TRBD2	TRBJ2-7	CASSPIAGASYEQYF	TGTGCCAGCAGTCCAATAGCGGGGGCTTCCTACGAGCAGTACTTC
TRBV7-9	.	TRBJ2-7	CASSLGVTYEQYF	TGTGCCAGCAGCTTGGGAGTTACTTACGAGCAGTACTTC
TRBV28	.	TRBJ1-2	CASSFIGVGLGYTF	TGTGCCAGCAGTTTTATAGGCGTTGGACTTGGCTACACCTTC
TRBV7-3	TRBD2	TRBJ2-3	CASSLTSGSTDTQYF	TGTGCCAGCAGCTTGACTAGCGGGAGCACAGATACGCAGTATTTT
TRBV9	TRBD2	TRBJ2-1	CASSVAGTAGGPYNEQFF	TGTGCCAGCAGCGTTGCGGGGACGGCGGGAGGGCCATACAATGAGCAGTTCTTC
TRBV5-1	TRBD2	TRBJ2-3	CASSLSGTSGSHGDTQYF	TGCGCCAGCAGCTTGAGCGGGACTAGCGGGAGTCATGGAGATACGCAGTATTTT
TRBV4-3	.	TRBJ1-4	CASSQVSPAANEKLFF	TGCGCCAGCAGCCAAGTTAGCCCGGCGGCTAATGAAAAACTGTTTTTT
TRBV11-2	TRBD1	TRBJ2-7	CASSFPGQGAFEQYF	TGTGCCAGCAGCTTTCCGGGACAGGGGGCTTTCGAGCAGTACTTC
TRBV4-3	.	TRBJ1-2	CASSPGLGNYGYTF	TGCGCCAGCAGCCCTGGGTTGGGTAACTATGGCTACACCTTC
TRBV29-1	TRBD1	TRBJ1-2	CSVEWQGAYGYTF	TGCAGCGTTGAATGGCAGGGGGCCTATGGCTACACCTTC
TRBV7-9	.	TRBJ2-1	CASSVVGGFNEQFF	TGTGCCAGCAGCGTGGTTGGTGGGTTCAATGAGCAGTTCTTC